These 30 T cell receptor beta chains were all obtained from the same sample, sequenced in a study of T cell clones after liver transplantation. Produced via immunoSEQ multiplex PCR; TCRdb's table is partial and in-frame only. The repertoire holds tens of thousands of clones, with around four fifths as singletons. Sequenced material: CD4+ T cells from blood, taken around 50 months after liver transplant. These receptors were collected from a human patient who received a liver transplant. T cells may partly derive from the graft donor.

The rearrangement uses TRBV28 and TRBJ2-7, with 7 bases aligning to TRBD1. The CDR3 sequence is 12 residues long. The J segment lost 5 bases and the V segment lost 10 bases, leaving 8 bases of the junction unmatched. Germline lookup yields CDR1 MDHEN and CDR2 SYDVKM. The CDR3: CAIQGWRHEQYF. CDR3 DNA: TGTGCCATACAGGGGTGGCGACACGAGCAGTACTTC.

The chain employs TRBV29-1 and TRBJ1-2; D is possibly TRBD1 (5 bases). CDR3 length: 17 amino acids. V was clipped by 0 bases and J by 1 base, with 18 bases between them. The germline CDR1 and CDR2 sequences are SQVTM and ANQGSEA. CDR3 region: CSVEDLSPGRGNYGYTF. The DNA of the CDR3 is TGCAGCGTTGAAGATCTTTCGCCGGGACGGGGTAACTATGGCTACACCTTC.

The chain carries TRBV2 and TRBJ2-5, with D uncertain. Trimming removed 6 bases at V and 5 bases at J, with 13 bases between. Germline-derived CDR1 and CDR2 are SNHLY and FYNNEI. The CDR3 contains 13 residues. The CDR3 spells CASRENVGETQYF. The DNA for the CDR3 is TGTGCCAGCAGAGAAAATGTTGGGGAGACCCAGTACTTC.

The rearrangement joins TRBV12-5 to TRBJ2-7; tentative D call: TRBD1 (6 bases). The germline CDR1 and CDR2 sequences are LGHNT and FRNRAP. V was pared by 6 bases and J by 2 bases, with 11 bases between. The CDR3 consists of 13 residues. CDR3 sequence reads: CASGRDTTYEQYF. Here the CDR3 DNA reads TGTGCTAGTGGCCGGGACACCACCTACGAGCAGTACTTC.

The chain combines TRBV7-2 with TRBJ1-1, with unresolved D. V was cut by 5 bases and J by 5 bases, with 12 bases left in between. The germline V gene encodes CDR1 SGHTA and CDR2 FQGNSA. This CDR3 comprises 13 residues. The CDR3 DNA follows: TGTGCCAGCAGCCTTCAACGGGCTACTGAAGCTTTCTTT. As protein: CASSLQRATEAFF.

The gene calls are TRBV4-3 and TRBJ2-2; TRBD2 matches at 15 bases. The CDR3 length is 20 residues. The J segment lost 4 bases and the V segment lost 1 base, leaving 10 bases of the junction unmatched. The germline CDR1 and CDR2 sequences are LGHNA and YSLEER. This CDR3 is CASSQGTSGGGRGVTGELFF. CDR3 nucleotides: TGCGCCAGCAGCCAAGGGACTAGCGGGGGGGGTAGAGGCGTCACCGGGGAGCTGTTTTTT.

The chain links TRBV30 to TRBJ2-3, with 7 bases fitting TRBD2. Germline V gives CDR1 GTSNPN, CDR2 SVGIG (reference sequence). This CDR3 comprises 16 residues. V lost 0 bases to trimming and J lost 2 bases; unmatched junction nucleotides: 8. DNA for the CDR3: TGTGCCTGGAGTGTACGTGGTAGCGGGTCCACAGATACGCAGTATTTT. Translated: CAWSVRGSGSTDTQYF.

This clone was observed a few times. The chain combines TRBV4-2 with TRBJ2-2; D may be TRBD2 (6 bases). The V gene lost 0 bases and the J gene lost 5 bases, with 16 bases spanning the gap. The CDR3 loop spans 17 amino acids. The V gene's germline CDR1 is LGHNA and CDR2 YNFKEQ. The CDR3 coding sequence is TGTGCCAGCAGCCAAGATAATTTGGGGGGAGTAACCGGGGAGCTGTTTTTT. Translation gives CASSQDNLGGVTGELFF.

This rearrangement joins TRBV7-2 to TRBJ2-2; D is uncertain. Germline V gene data show CDR1 as SGHTA and CDR2 as FQGNSA. CDR3 length: 14 residues. V gave up 1 base and J gave up 6 bases, with 9 bases separating them. Written as DNA, the CDR3 is TGTGCCAGCAGCTTAGGGACGATAGCCGGGGAGCTGTTTTTT. This translates into CASSLGTIAGELFF.

V gene TRBV5-4 combines with J gene TRBJ2-6; 7 nucleotides line up with TRBD1. There are 15 residues in the CDR3. The V segment lost 4 bases and the J segment 17 bases; nucleotides outside the gene matches: 18. Germline V CDR1 and CDR2: SGHNT, YYREEE (reference sequence). The CDR3 region has the DNA TGTGCCAGCAGCCCCGACAGGGCTTCGGCACTTCGGTTGACTTTC. This encodes CASSPDRASALRLTF.

This sequence joins TRBV7-2 and TRBJ2-1, with D perhaps TRBD2 (6 bases). The CDR3 length is 15 residues. The V gene's germline CDR1 is SGHTA and CDR2 FQGNSA. V was cut by 7 bases and J by 8 bases, with 21 bases left in between. The CDR3 sequence: CASNPQFGTGDEQFF. In DNA, the CDR3 is TGTGCCAGCAACCCCCAGTTCGGGACTGGGGATGAGCAGTTCTTC. Together with reference TRBV7-2 and TRBJ2-1, the CDR3 gives the full variable domain: GAGVSQSPSNKVTEKGKDVELRCDPISGHTALYWYRQSLGQGLEFLIYFQGNSAPDKSGLPSDRFSAERTGGSVSTLTIQRTQQEDSAVYLCASNPQFGTGDEQFFGPGTRLTVL.

CDR3 in DNA: TGCGCCAGCAGCTTGGTGGCTAGCGGTGGGACCGGGGAGCTGTTTTTT. The encoded protein is CASSLVASGGTGELFF. The genes are TRBV5-1 and TRBJ2-2; 7 bases map to TRBD2. V was pared by 0 bases and J by 5 bases, with 7 bases of the junction left unmatched. The length of the CDR3 is 16 residues. Looked up from germline, CDR1 is SGHRS and CDR2 is YFSETQ.

This chain joins TRBV6-5 and TRBJ1-1; 7 bases line up with TRBD1. CDR1 is MNHEY and CDR2 is SVGAGI in the germline V gene. The CDR3 is 15 amino acids. The junction had 9 bases not matched to a gene; V was cut back by 4 bases and J by 4 bases. The CDR3 here is CASSSSGTAITEAFF. The CDR3, as DNA: TGTGCCAGCAGTTCCTCAGGGACAGCAATCACTGAAGCTTTCTTT.

The chain couples TRBV5-4 to TRBJ1-1; D not resolved. The CDR3 contains 13 residues. CDR1 and CDR2 (germline): SGHNT, YYREEE (reference sequence). Trimming stripped 2 bases from V and 0 bases from J, with 5 bases between. For the CDR3, the DNA is TGTGCCAGCAGCTTAGAGATGAACACTGAAGCTTTCTTT. It specifies CASSLEMNTEAFF.

This sequence joins TRBV5-6 and TRBJ2-3; D is unresolved. Germline CDR1 is SGHDT and CDR2 is YYEEEE. V was shortened by 0 bases and J by 12 bases, with 8 bases between the two germline ends. The CDR3 covers 11 residues. CDR3 bases: TGTGCCAGCAGCTTGGGAGTAGATCAGTATTTT. This translates into CASSLGVDQYF.

The chain employs TRBV6-6 and TRBJ2-7, with D possibly TRBD2 on 5 matching bases. Germline lookup yields CDR1 MNHNY and CDR2 SVGAGI (reference sequence). V lost 1 base and J lost 0, with 7 bases in between. This CDR3 has 14 residues. The CDR3 DNA reads TGTGCCAGCAGTTACTTTCGGGACTCCTACGAGCAGTACTTC. Residues: CASSYFRDSYEQYF.

V is TRBV5-1 and J is TRBJ2-2; D uncertain. V gave up 0 bases and J gave up 0 bases, with 6 bases separating them. Germline V CDR1 and CDR2: SGHRS, YFSETQ. The CDR3 spans 15 residues. DNA for the CDR3: TGCGCCAGCAGCTTGGCCAGAACGAACACCGGGGAGCTGTTTTTT. It translates to CASSLARTNTGELFF.

This clone has just one count. This sequence joins TRBV11-2 and TRBJ2-1, with 7 bases that match TRBD2. Trimming at V came to 2 bases and at J to 4 bases, leaving 2 bases not matched to a gene. The germline CDR1 and CDR2 sequences are SGHAT and FQNNGV. The CDR3 is 14 residues long. This CDR3 is CASSLRREYNEQFF. The CDR3 DNA is TGTGCCAGCAGCTTACGGCGGGAGTACAATGAGCAGTTCTTC.

The chain has TRBV7-2 and TRBJ1-4; the D gene is possibly TRBD1 (5 bases). V shed 5 bases and J shed 6 bases, with 16 bases lying between them. The V gene's germline CDR1 is SGHTA and CDR2 FQGNSA. This CDR3 spans 15 amino acids. The CDR3 DNA sequence: TGTGCCAGCAGCCCAGACAGCGGGAGGGATGAAAAACTGTTTTTT. It yields the protein CASSPDSGRDEKLFF.

This chain connects TRBV19 to TRBJ1-1; D is uncertain. Trimming cost V 7 bases and J 2 bases, with 8 bases left between them. The germline gives CDR1 LNHDA, CDR2 SQIVND (reference sequence). The CDR3 is 12 amino acids. CDR3 nucleotide sequence: TGTGCCAGTATTAATCAAAACACTGAAGCTTTCTTT. Its translation is CASINQNTEAFF. Full variable domain (remainder filled in from reference TRBV19 and TRBJ1-1): DGGITQSPKYLFRKEGQNVTLSCEQNLNHDAMYWYRQDPGQGLRLIYYSQIVNDFQKGDIAEGYSVSREKKESFPLTVTSAQKNPTAFYLCASINQNTEAFFGQGTRLTVV.

The chain joins TRBV27 to TRBJ2-5, with 8 bases fitting TRBD1. Looked up from germline, CDR1 is MNHEY and CDR2 is SMNVEV (reference sequence). The ends lost 10 bases at V and 5 bases at J; junction bases unmatched: 30. CDR3 length: 20 amino acids. The CDR3 sequence is CATGRRGSGQVIPGGETQYF. The DNA of the CDR3 is TGTGCCACCGGACGCCGGGGGTCGGGACAGGTAATCCCAGGCGGGGAGACCCAGTACTTC.

Only one count was recorded for this clone. The chain recombines TRBV5-8 with TRBJ2-3; 8 bases align to TRBD2. The CDR3 is made up of 15 amino acids. J lost 0 bases, V lost 5 bases, and 5 bases had no gene match. The germline gives CDR1 SGHTS, CDR2 YDEGEE. CDR3 amino acids: CASSHTSGSTDTQYF. CDR3 sequence (DNA): TGTGCCAGCAGTCACACTAGCGGAAGCACAGATACGCAGTATTTT.

This chain uses TRBV18 with TRBJ2-3; the D gene is possibly TRBD2 (5 bases). The CDR3 sequence is 13 residues long. Germline assignment: CDR1 KGHSH and CDR2 LQKENI. V lost 5 bases, J lost 6 bases, and 12 bases lay in between. The CDR3 here is CASSYSEQDTQYF. CDR3 DNA: TGTGCCAGCTCATATAGCGAGCAGGATACGCAGTATTTT.

The chain is built from TRBV28 and TRBJ2-7; D gene unclear. With 9 bases removed from V and 0 bases from J, the gap between germline ends came to 21 bases. CDR1 MDHEN and CDR2 SYDVKM come from the germline V gene. The CDR3 is made up of 16 amino acids. This CDR3 is CASQTPRGASSYEQYF. Here the CDR3 DNA reads TGTGCCAGTCAAACCCCTCGCGGAGCCAGCTCCTACGAGCAGTACTTC. The complete variable domain, with remaining parts taken from reference TRBV28 and TRBJ2-7, reads DVKVTQSSRYLVKRTGEKVFLECVQDMDHENMFWYRQDPGLGLRLIYFSYDVKMKEKGDIPEGYSVSREKKERFSLILESASTNQTSMYLCASQTPRGASSYEQYFGPGTRLTVT.

The V call is TRBV28, the J call TRBJ2-5, with D unresolved. V lost 3 bases and J lost 1, with 6 bases in between. CDR3 length: 13 residues. Germline lookup yields CDR1 MDHEN and CDR2 SYDVKM. As DNA, the CDR3 is TGTGCCAGCAGTTTGGGCGGCCAAGAGACCCAGTACTTC. Its protein product is CASSLGGQETQYF.

The chain couples TRBV5-1 to TRBJ2-1; D gene ambiguous. The germline CDR1 and CDR2 sequences are SGHRS and YFSETQ. V was shortened by 0 bases and J by 4 bases, with 11 bases between the two germline ends. This CDR3 has 15 amino acids. CDR3 bases: TGCGCCAGCAGCTTGGGGTCAGAGACTTACAATGAGCAGTTCTTC. Protein sequence: CASSLGSETYNEQFF.

This clone turned up a few times. The rearrangement links TRBV25-1 to TRBJ2-3, with D perhaps matching TRBD1 (7 bases). The CDR3 length is 14 residues. V lost 4 bases and J 5 bases, leaving 13 bases between the germline ends. Germline values: CDR1 MGHDK, CDR2 SYGVNS. The CDR3 protein is CASSARGRGDTQYF. CDR3 in DNA: TGTGCCAGCAGTGCGAGGGGGCGGGGAGATACGCAGTATTTT.

V usage is TRBV7-2 and J usage is TRBJ1-3, with D hard to call. Trimming removed 7 bases from V and 4 bases from J, with 17 bases in between. CDR1 and CDR2 (germline): SGHTA, FQGNSA. This CDR3 is built from 15 residues. The CDR3 loop reads CASTDLVWPGNTIYF. The CDR3 nucleotides are TGTGCCAGCACCGATCTGGTTTGGCCCGGAAACACCATATATTTT.

The chain uses TRBV7-2 and TRBJ2-1, with TRBD1 matching over 7 bases. The CDR3 is 16 residues long. Germline-derived CDR1 and CDR2 are SGHTA and FQGNSA. The V gene end was trimmed by 4 bases and the J gene end by 10 bases; junction bases not matched to a gene: 16. The CDR3 protein is CASSSRTGVLAMEQFF. The CDR3 region has the DNA TGTGCCAGCAGCTCTCGGACAGGCGTGCTGGCAATGGAGCAGTTCTTC.

The V gene is TRBV9, the J gene TRBJ2-7; 8 bases agree with TRBD1. Trimming at V came to 2 bases and at J to 6 bases, leaving 10 bases not matched to a gene. The CDR3 spans 15 residues. Germline assignment: CDR1 SGDLS and CDR2 YYNGEE. The CDR3 DNA follows: TGTGCCAGCAGCGTCTCAGGGACAGGCTCTTTCGAGCAGTACTTC. This sequence encodes CASSVSGTGSFEQYF. The complete variable domain, with remaining parts taken from reference TRBV9 and TRBJ2-7, reads DSGVTQTPKHLITATGQRVTLRCSPRSGDLSVYWYQQSLDQGLQFLIQYYNGEERAKGNILERFSAQQFPDLHSELNLSSLELGDSALYFCASSVSGTGSFEQYFGPGTRLTVT.